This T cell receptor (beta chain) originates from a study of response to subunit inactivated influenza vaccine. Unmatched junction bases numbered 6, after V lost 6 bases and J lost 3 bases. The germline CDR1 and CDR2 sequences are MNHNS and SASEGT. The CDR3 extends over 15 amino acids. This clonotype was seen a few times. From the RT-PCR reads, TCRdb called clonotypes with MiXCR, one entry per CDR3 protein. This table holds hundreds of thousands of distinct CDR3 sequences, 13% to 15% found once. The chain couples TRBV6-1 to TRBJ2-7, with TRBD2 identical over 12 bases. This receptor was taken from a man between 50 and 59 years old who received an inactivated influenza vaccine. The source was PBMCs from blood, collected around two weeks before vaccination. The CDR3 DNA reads TGTGCCAGCAGCAGACTAGCGGGAGAAGGCTACGAGCAGTACTTC. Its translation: CASSRLAGEGYEQYF.